The 11 T cell receptor beta chains presented below share a single source sample, sequenced in a study of blood T cell repertoires in COVID-19. Assay: immunoSEQ multiplex PCR; the TCRdb copy retains only in-frame clones and omits some. The sample lists roughly 200,000 clones; about 85% were seen once. The sample comprised PBMCs or T cells enriched from blood (not recorded which). These receptors all stem from a man between 35 and 55 years old who had recovered from COVID-19.

This clone was detected a few times. This chain connects TRBV11-2 to TRBJ2-7; the D gene is possibly TRBD2 (5 bases). This CDR3 comprises 13 residues. CDR1 SGHAT and CDR2 FQNNGV come from the germline V gene. V was pared by 0 bases and J by 5 bases, with 8 bases between. DNA of the CDR3: TGTGCCAGCAGCTTAGATATGAGGGACGAGCAGTACTTC. Translation gives CASSLDMRDEQYF.

The V and J genes are TRBV27 and TRBJ1-2; perhaps TRBD1 as D (6 bases). Germline assignment: CDR1 MNHEY and CDR2 SMNVEV (reference sequence). With 3 bases removed from V and 8 bases from J, the gap between germline ends came to 13 bases. This CDR3 region has 13 residues. The CDR3 nucleotides are TGTGCCAGCAGTTTTGCAGGGGTGGAGGGCTACACCTTC. This translates into CASSFAGVEGYTF.

The chain is built from TRBV12-2 and TRBJ1-1; the table calls TRBD1, which could not be checked here. TRBV12-2 is noted as a pseudogene. This CDR3 spans 15 amino acids. CDR3 in DNA: TGTGCAAGTCGCCCTTGGACAGAGCCGAACACTGAAGCTTTCTTT. Its translation is CASRPWTEPNTEAFF.

The chain combines TRBV28 with TRBJ1-2; TRBD1 is a possible D gene (6 bases). Looked up from germline, CDR1 is MDHEN and CDR2 is SYDVKM. The CDR3 contains 15 residues. Trimming shortened V by 5 bases and J by 8 bases, and 21 bases separated the two germline ends. The chain's CDR3 is CASSPQGTFVWGYTF. The CDR3 region has the DNA TGTGCCAGCAGTCCACAGGGAACCTTCGTCTGGGGCTACACCTTC.

This chain connects TRBV5-1 to TRBJ1-4, with TRBD1 identical over 7 bases. V was pared by 4 bases and J by 4 bases, with 4 bases of the junction left unmatched. CDR1 and CDR2 (germline): SGHRS, YFSETQ. CDR3 size: 14 residues. CDR3 residues: CASSLTGSNEKLFF. The CDR3 DNA follows: TGCGCCAGCAGCCTGACAGGGAGTAATGAAAAACTGTTTTTT.

The chain has TRBV5-1 and TRBJ1-1; 8 positions agree with TRBD1. CDR1 and CDR2 from the germline V gene are SGHRS and YFSETQ. CDR3 length: 13 amino acids. The ends lost 3 bases at V and 7 bases at J; junction bases unmatched: 5. The CDR3 region is CASSWGTGSEAFF. CDR3 bases: TGCGCCAGCAGCTGGGGGACAGGTAGTGAAGCTTTCTTT. Together with reference TRBV5-1 and TRBJ1-1, the CDR3 gives the full variable domain: KAGVTQTPRYLIKTRGQQVTLSCSPISGHRSVSWYQQTPGQGLQFLFEYFSETQRNKGNFPGRFSGRQFSNSRSEMNVSTLELGDSALYLCASSWGTGSEAFFGQGTRLTVV.

The V call is TRBV7-2, the J call TRBJ1-5, with TRBD1 matching 10 bases. The CDR3 runs 15 residues. CDR1 is SGHTA and CDR2 is FQGNSA in the germline V gene. The trim removed 5 bases at V and 2 bases at J, leaving 3 bases unmatched. Here the CDR3 reads CASSLGTGGNQPQHF. CDR3 sequence (DNA): TGTGCCAGCAGCCTCGGGACAGGGGGCAATCAGCCCCAGCATTTT.

To note about this clone: One junction end does not reproduce the germline sequence, and a read error may be involved. CDR3 loop: CASSQGRQGTQYF. CDR3 DNA sequence: TGTGCCAGCAGCCAGGGGAGGCAAGGGACCCAGTACTTC. The chain employs TRBV14 and TRBJ2-5; maybe TRBD2 (6 bases). The CDR3 covers 13 residues. Germline V lookup: CDR1 SGHDN, CDR2 FVKESK.

The rearrangement joins TRBV10-2 to TRBJ2-2; the match to TRBD1 covers 7 bases. V was pared by 5 bases and J by 4 bases, with 7 bases of the junction left unmatched. CDR3 size: 15 residues. The germline CDR1 and CDR2 sequences are WSHSY and SAAADI. In nucleotides, the CDR3 is TGCGCCAGCAGTCCGACAGGGACGGGCACCGGGGAGCTGTTTTTT. Translating it yields CASSPTGTGTGELFF.

This clone has just a few counts. The chain has TRBV28 and TRBJ1-4, with D possibly matching TRBD1 (5 bases). Trimming removed 6 bases from V and 11 bases from J, with 19 bases in between. The CDR3 sequence is 14 residues long. From germline, CDR1 is MDHEN and CDR2 SYDVKM. CDR3 residues: CASSRMSAGRKLFF. Written as DNA, the CDR3 is TGTGCCAGCAGCCGCATGTCGGCAGGGCGGAAACTGTTTTTT.

CDR3 nucleotides: TGTGCCAGCAGTTTATACAATAACTATGGCTACACCTTC. Translated: CASSLYNNYGYTF. V usage is TRBV28 and J usage is TRBJ1-2; D is ambiguous. Trimming stripped 1 base from V and 1 base from J, with 4 bases between. Germline lookup yields CDR1 MDHEN and CDR2 SYDVKM. The CDR3 spans 13 residues.